These T cell receptor beta chains were read from a single sample in a study of blood T cell repertoires in COVID-19. The assay was immunoSEQ multiplex PCR, and TCRdb's table has in-frame clones only and misses some. The sample carries 120,000 to 150,000 clones, more than 75% recorded once. Source material: peripheral blood. These receptors all come from a human donor in a cohort sampled during active COVID-19. Both conserved end residues are part of each CDR3. A D gene is named only where the DNA matches it firmly. Rows give clone size only sometimes, using once, few, many, or a class for an expanded clone.

d_call	v_call	clone_size	j_call	cdr3_nt	cdr3_aa
TRBD1	TRBV7-8	.	TRBJ2-1	TGTGCCAGCAGCCGGACAGGGTCTGAGAATGAGCAGTTCTTC	CASSRTGSENEQFF
TRBD2	TRBV27	few	TRBJ2-7	TGTGCCAGCAGGGGCGGGGGGTACCCCCCTCGGGAGCAGTACTTC	CASRGGGYPPREQYF
.	TRBV6-5	.	TRBJ1-3	TGTGCCACCACCCAGGGGTCCGGAAACACCATATATTTT	CATTQGSGNTIYF
TRBD1	TRBV6-4	.	TRBJ1-5	TGTGCCAGCAGTGAATTACAGGGGGTTCAGCCCCAGCATTTT	CASSELQGVQPQHF
.	TRBV30	.	TRBJ2-5	TGTGCCTGGAGCTGGGGAGGAGAGACCCAGTACTTC	CAWSWGGETQYF
TRBD1	TRBV6-6	.	TRBJ1-1	TGTGCCAGCAGTTACTCGGGGACAGCGAACACTGAAGCTTTCTTT	CASSYSGTANTEAFF
.	TRBV29-1	.	TRBJ1-4	TGCAGCGCCTCCCGGGACACCCGTACTAATGAAAAACTGTTTTTT	CSASRDTRTNEKLFF
TRBD1	TRBV29-1	.	TRBJ1-1	TGCAGCGCCACGGGACAGGGGAACACTGAAGCTTTCTTT	CSATGQGNTEAFF
.	TRBV5-1	.	TRBJ2-2	TGCGCCAGCAGCTCCTCAGGGGCGGACACCGGGGAGCTGTTTTTT	CASSSSGADTGELFF
TRBD2	TRBV6-1	.	TRBJ2-5	TGTGCCAGCAGTGAGCTAAGCGGGAGGGCGAAAGAGACCCAGTACTTC	CASSELSGRAKETQYF
.	TRBV29-1	.	TRBJ2-1	TGCAGCGCCCGAGAGGTCAATGAGCAGTTCTTC	CSAREVNEQFF
TRBD2	TRBV6-1	.	TRBJ2-3	TGTGCCAGCAGTGAACCTCAAAGCGGGGGGGCCGCCGGTACGCAGTATTTT	CASSEPQSGGAAGTQYF
TRBD1	TRBV19	.	TRBJ1-5	TGTGCCAGTAGTTTGGACAGGGGTAAAGATCAGCCCCAGCATTTT	CASSLDRGKDQPQHF
TRBD1	TRBV6-5	.	TRBJ1-5	TGTGCCAGCAGACAGGGACAGGGGAACCAGCCCCAGCATTTT	CASRQGQGNQPQHF
TRBD2	TRBV4-1	.	TRBJ2-2	TGCGCCAGCAGCCAAGGACTAGCGACTACCGGGGAGCTGTTTTTT	CASSQGLATTGELFF
TRBD1	TRBV7-8	.	TRBJ2-7	TGTGCCAGCAGCTTAGCGCGGTGGGACAGGGCCTCCTACGAGCAGTACTTC	CASSLARWDRASYEQYF
.	TRBV6-7	few	TRBJ1-2	TGTGCCAGCAGTTACTGTGGGGGCCCCGGGGCGCGGGGCTACACCTTC	CASSYCGGPGARGYTF
.	TRBV30	.	TRBJ2-1	TGTGCCTCCACTAGGAGTAATGAGCAGTTCTTC	CASTRSNEQFF
.	TRBV11-2	.	TRBJ2-1	TGTGCCAGCAGCGTGACTATTGAGCAGTTCTTC	CASSVTIEQFF
TRBD1	TRBV2	.	TRBJ1-4	TGTGCCAGCAGCAAAAAACGGACAGGCCAGGAGGAAAAACTGTTTTTT	CASSKKRTGQEEKLFF
.	TRBV12-3/TRBV12-4	.	TRBJ2-3	TGTGCCAGCAGTCCGAGCCTAACAGATACGCAGTATTTT	CASSPSLTDTQYF
.	TRBV4-2	.	TRBJ2-1	TGTGCCAGCAGCCAAGAAGCAGGGCGTCGGTTCAATGAGCAGTTCTTC	CASSQEAGRRFNEQFF
TRBD1	TRBV7-6	.	TRBJ2-5	TGTGCCAGCAGCTTACCCCCGGCAGGGGGCCAAGGAGGCCAAGAGACCCAGTACTTC	CASSLPPAGGQGGQETQYF